A selection of T cell receptor beta chains follows, all from one sample in a study of blood T cells in healthy people across ages. MiXCR was run by TCRdb on the 5' RACE reads, yielding one entry per CDR3 protein. The table records some 1.5 million distinct CDR3 sequences, under 55% of them present only once. Material: blood. These receptors all come from a woman between 18 and 30 years old in good health. CDR3s include the opening cysteine and the closing phenylalanine or tryptophan. The D gene is left open where the match is weak. Size is omitted from some rows. Given values are once, few, many or a class for expanded clones.

d_call	v_call	clone_size	j_call	cdr3_nt	cdr3_aa
TRBD1	TRBV27	-	TRBJ1-3	TGTGCCAGCAGTCAGAGACAGGGGGCAACCATATATTTT	CASSQRQGATIYF
TRBD1	TRBV7-2	-	TRBJ2-5	TGTGTCAGCAGCATAACGGGACAGAAGACCTACGGGCAGTACTTC	CVSSITGQKTYGQYF
TRBD2	TRBV4-3	-	TRBJ2-2	TGCGCCAGCAGCTCCCTACCGGCGGGAGGGGTCACCGGGGAGCTGTTTTTT	CASSSLPAGGVTGELFF
-	TRBV4-1	-	TRBJ2-7	TGCGCCAGCAGCCAAGAAAACCGGGCCCATCTTCTCGAGCAGTACTTC	CASSQENRAHLLEQYF
-	TRBV4-1	-	TRBJ2-1	TGCGCCAGCAGCCAAGGTCGGGTCCAGAACAATGAGCAGTTCTTC	CASSQGRVQNNEQFF
-	TRBV28	-	TRBJ1-6	TGTGCCAGCAGTCGACCGTTGACGTTTAGCTCCTATAATTCACCCCTCCACTTT	CASSRPLTFSSYNSPLHF
-	TRBV18	-	TRBJ1-4	TGTGCCAGCTCACGGTCCTCCCGACAGGCCGGGGAAAAACTGTTTTTT	CASSRSSRQAGEKLFF
-	TRBV24-1	-	TRBJ1-2	TGTGCCACCAGTGATAGGGCCGGGGGGGACTATGGCTACACCTTC	CATSDRAGGDYGYTF
-	TRBV27	-	TRBJ1-2	TGTGCCGGCAGTTGGGCCGTCCCATATGGCTACACCTTC	CAGSWAVPYGYTF
TRBD1	TRBV28	-	TRBJ1-5	TGTGCCAGCAGTTTGTGGGACAGGGGCAGCAATCAGCCCCAGCATTTT	CASSLWDRGSNQPQHF
-	TRBV4-3	-	TRBJ2-1	TGCGCCAGCAGCCAAGGAACAGCGGTGAGCAATGAGCAGTTCTTC	CASSQGTAVSNEQFF
-	TRBV6-2/TRBV6-3	many	TRBJ1-5	TGTGCCAGCAGACCAGTCGGGGTCGCCGTTAGCAATCAGCCCCAGCATTTT	CASRPVGVAVSNQPQHF
-	TRBV5-1	-	TRBJ1-1	TGCGCCAGCAGCTTGGTTAGGGGAGGCGCTGAAGCTTTCTTT	CASSLVRGGAEAFF
-	TRBV4-3	-	TRBJ2-1	TGCGCCAGCAGCCAAGGGGACACCTACAATGAGCAGTTCTTC	CASSQGDTYNEQFF
TRBD1	TRBV7-2	-	TRBJ1-2	TGTGCCAGCAGCTTACAGGGGGCGCTCGCCAATGGCTACACCTTC	CASSLQGALANGYTF
-	TRBV4-2	once	TRBJ2-1	TGTGCCAGCAGCCAAGAGGGGAGAGCTCCGGCCTACAATGAGCAGTTCTTC	CASSQEGRAPAYNEQFF
-	TRBV20-1	-	TRBJ2-7	TGCAGTGCTAGAGATCACAGGACATCCTCCTACGAGCAGTACTTC	CSARDHRTSSYEQYF
-	TRBV4-1	many	TRBJ2-7	TGCGCCAGCAGCCAAGATCCCCCCTACGAGCAGTACTTC	CASSQDPPYEQYF
-	TRBV11-2	-	TRBJ2-1	TGTGCCAGCAGCTTATCAGGCGGTAATATCTACAATGAGCAGTTCTTC	CASSLSGGNIYNEQFF
-	TRBV6-5	few	TRBJ2-3	TGTGCCAGCAGTTCCGGGTGGGTAGGGCAGGATACGCAGTATTTT	CASSSGWVGQDTQYF
-	TRBV6-5	few	TRBJ1-1	TGTGCCAGCAGTCACGGGTGGAACACTGAAGCTTTCTTT	CASSHGWNTEAFF
-	TRBV12-3/TRBV12-4	-	TRBJ1-5	TGTGCCAGCAGTCCGCATGGGGAAGGTCAGCCCCAGCATTTT	CASSPHGEGQPQHF
-	TRBV5-1	once	TRBJ2-7	TGCGCCAGCAGCACCAGGCCCGGTTATGACGAGCAGTACTTC	CASSTRPGYDEQYF
-	TRBV29-1	-	TRBJ1-1	TGCAGCGTTGATGTTAGGGACACTGAAGCTTTCTTT	CSVDVRDTEAFF
TRBD2	TRBV5-8	-	TRBJ2-1	TGTGCCAGCAGCTGGACTAGCGGGGGGATCAATGAGCAGTTCTTC	CASSWTSGGINEQFF
TRBD1	TRBV12-3/TRBV12-4	few	TRBJ2-1	TGTGCCAGCGGACGGACAGGGGCAAATTCCTACAATGAGCAGTTCTTC	CASGRTGANSYNEQFF
-	TRBV25-1	few	TRBJ1-2	TGTGCCAGCAGTGAACTTCAGGGAGTTCAGCATGGCTACACCTTC	CASSELQGVQHGYTF
TRBD2	TRBV20-1	-	TRBJ2-1	TGCAGTGCTAGGTTAACCGGGACTAGCAAGCAGTTCTTC	CSARLTGTSKQFF
-	TRBV11-2	-	TRBJ2-3	TGTGCCAGCAGCTTAGGGGCTCTGGGTAGGACAGATACGCAGTATTTT	CASSLGALGRTDTQYF
-	TRBV29-1	-	TRBJ1-1	TGCAGCGTTGGGGGATTCTGGAACACTGAAGCTTTCTTT	CSVGGFWNTEAFF
TRBD1	TRBV29-1	few	TRBJ2-4	TGCAGCGTCCAGACGACAGGGGGCAGGGGCATTCAGTACTTC	CSVQTTGGRGIQYF
-	TRBV7-9	many	TRBJ2-3	TGTGCCAGCAGCTTAACGGGACTTGATACGCAGTATTTT	CASSLTGLDTQYF
-	TRBV4-1	-	TRBJ1-1	TGCGCCAGCAGCCCGTATCAGGACACTGAAGCTTTCTTT	CASSPYQDTEAFF
-	TRBV18	many	TRBJ2-3	TGTGCCAGCTCACCAGTGCTAGATACGCAGTATTTT	CASSPVLDTQYF
-	TRBV27	many	TRBJ2-1	TGTGCCAGCAGTTTTATTGGGGGGAAGTACAATGAGCAGTTCTTC	CASSFIGGKYNEQFF
TRBD2	TRBV7-9	-	TRBJ2-3	TGTGCCAGCAGTACTCTGCCGGGACTATACACAGATACGCAGTATTTT	CASSTLPGLYTDTQYF
TRBD2	TRBV20-1	-	TRBJ2-7	TGCAGTGCTGATAGCGGGAGGGCGATGTACAATGAGCAGTACTTC	CSADSGRAMYNEQYF
-	TRBV10-3	-	TRBJ2-5	TGTGCCATCAGTGACGGGGAAGAGCAGTACTTC	CAISDGEEQYF
TRBD1	TRBV7-9	-	TRBJ2-1	TGTGCCGGAAGGACAGGGGGCAGCTACAATGAGCAGTTCTTC	CAGRTGGSYNEQFF
-	TRBV12-5	few	TRBJ1-1	TGTGCTAGTGGTTTGGGCGATGGTGAAGCTTTCTTT	CASGLGDGEAFF
-	TRBV6-6	-	TRBJ2-7	TGTGCCAGCGCTCCCAGCGTGAGGGAGCAGTACTTC	CASAPSVREQYF
TRBD1	TRBV12-3/TRBV12-4	-	TRBJ1-2	TGTGCCAGCAGTGCACCGGGACAGGGGGCCCACTATGGCTACACCTTC	CASSAPGQGAHYGYTF
-	TRBV6-6	-	TRBJ2-2	TGTGCCAGCAGTTACGACAGGAACACCGGGGAGCTGTTTTTT	CASSYDRNTGELFF
-	TRBV25-1	few	TRBJ1-4	TGTGCCAGCAGTGAATCGGGGAGAGGGGGTAATGAAAAACTGTTTTTT	CASSESGRGGNEKLFF